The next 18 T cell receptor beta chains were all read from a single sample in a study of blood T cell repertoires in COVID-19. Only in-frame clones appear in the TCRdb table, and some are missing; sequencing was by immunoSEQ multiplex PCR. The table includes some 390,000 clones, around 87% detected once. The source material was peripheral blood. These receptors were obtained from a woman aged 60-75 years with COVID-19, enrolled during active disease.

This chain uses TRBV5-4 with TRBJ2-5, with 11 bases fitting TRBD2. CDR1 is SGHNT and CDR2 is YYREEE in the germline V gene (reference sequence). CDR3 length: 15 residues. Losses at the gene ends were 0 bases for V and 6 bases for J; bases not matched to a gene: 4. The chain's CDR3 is CASSLGSGGAKTQYF. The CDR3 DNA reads TGTGCCAGCAGCTTGGGTAGCGGGGGGGCCAAGACCCAGTACTTC.

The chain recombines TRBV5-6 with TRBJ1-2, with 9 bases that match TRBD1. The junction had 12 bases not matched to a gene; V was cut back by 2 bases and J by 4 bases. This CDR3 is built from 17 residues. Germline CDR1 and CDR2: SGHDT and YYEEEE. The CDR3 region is CASSFSFGTGGTYGYTF. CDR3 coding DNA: TGTGCCAGCAGCTTCTCATTCGGCACAGGGGGCACCTATGGCTACACCTTC.

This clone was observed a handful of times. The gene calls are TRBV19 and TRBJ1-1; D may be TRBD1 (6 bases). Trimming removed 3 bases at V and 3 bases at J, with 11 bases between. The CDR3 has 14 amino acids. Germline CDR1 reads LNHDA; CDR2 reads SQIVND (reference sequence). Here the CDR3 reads CASSMTGRHTEAFF. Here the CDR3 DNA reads TGTGCCAGTAGTATGACAGGTAGGCACACTGAAGCTTTCTTT. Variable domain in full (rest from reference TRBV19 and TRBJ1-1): DGGITQSPKYLFRKEGQNVTLSCEQNLNHDAMYWYRQDPGQGLRLIYYSQIVNDFQKGDIAEGYSVSREKKESFPLTVTSAQKNPTAFYLCASSMTGRHTEAFFGQGTRLTVV.

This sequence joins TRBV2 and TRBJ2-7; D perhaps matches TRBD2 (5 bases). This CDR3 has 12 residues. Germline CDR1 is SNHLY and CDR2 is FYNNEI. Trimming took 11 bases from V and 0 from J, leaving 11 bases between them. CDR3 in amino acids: CARSDLSYEQYF. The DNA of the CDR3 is TGTGCCCGTAGCGACCTCTCCTACGAGCAGTACTTC.

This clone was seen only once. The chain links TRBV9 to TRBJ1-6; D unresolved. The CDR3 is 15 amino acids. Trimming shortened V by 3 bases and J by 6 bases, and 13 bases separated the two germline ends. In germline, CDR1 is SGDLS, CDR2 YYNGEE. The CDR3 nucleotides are TGTGCCAGCAGCGGAGGTAGAGTTCCTAATTCACCCCTCCACTTT. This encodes CASSGGRVPNSPLHF.

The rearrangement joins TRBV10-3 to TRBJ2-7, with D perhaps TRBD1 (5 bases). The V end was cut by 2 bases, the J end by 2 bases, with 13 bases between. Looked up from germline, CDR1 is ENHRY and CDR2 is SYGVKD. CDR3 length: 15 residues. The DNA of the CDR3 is TGTGCCATCAGTGAGATAGGGGTTTCTCCCTACGAGCAGTACTTC. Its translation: CAISEIGVSPYEQYF.

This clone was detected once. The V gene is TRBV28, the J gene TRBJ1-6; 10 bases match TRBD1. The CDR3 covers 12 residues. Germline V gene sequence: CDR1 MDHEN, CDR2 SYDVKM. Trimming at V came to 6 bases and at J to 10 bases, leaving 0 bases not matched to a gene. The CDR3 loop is CASRTGGSPLHF. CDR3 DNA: TGTGCCAGCAGGACAGGGGGCTCACCCCTCCACTTT.

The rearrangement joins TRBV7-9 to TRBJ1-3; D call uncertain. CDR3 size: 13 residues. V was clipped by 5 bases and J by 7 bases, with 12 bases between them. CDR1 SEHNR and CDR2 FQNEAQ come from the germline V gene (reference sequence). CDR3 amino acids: CASSLLLANTIYF. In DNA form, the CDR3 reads TGTGCCAGCAGCCTCCTACTAGCTAACACCATATATTTT.

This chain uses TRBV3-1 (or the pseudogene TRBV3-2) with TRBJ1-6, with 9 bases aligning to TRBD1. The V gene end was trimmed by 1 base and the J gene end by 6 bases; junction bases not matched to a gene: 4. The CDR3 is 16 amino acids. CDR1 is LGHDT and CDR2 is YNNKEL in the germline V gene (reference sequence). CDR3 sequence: CASSQGDRAGNSPLHF. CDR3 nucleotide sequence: TGTGCCAGCAGCCAAGGGGACAGGGCGGGTAATTCACCCCTCCACTTT.

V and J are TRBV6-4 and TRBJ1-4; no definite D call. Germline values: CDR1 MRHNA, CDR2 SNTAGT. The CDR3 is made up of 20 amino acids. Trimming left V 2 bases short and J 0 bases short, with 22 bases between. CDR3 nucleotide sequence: TGTGCCAGCAGTGACCACGGACTACAGCTTCAGATTGCAACTAATGAAAAACTGTTTTTT. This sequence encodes CASSDHGLQLQIATNEKLFF.

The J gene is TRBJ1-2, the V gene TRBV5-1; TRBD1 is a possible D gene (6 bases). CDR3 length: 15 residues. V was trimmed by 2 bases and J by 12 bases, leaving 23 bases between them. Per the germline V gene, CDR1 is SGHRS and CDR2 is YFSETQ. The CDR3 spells CASSFLPGVLERDTF. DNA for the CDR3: TGCGCCAGCAGCTTCCTGCCAGGGGTTTTGGAAAGAGACACCTTC.

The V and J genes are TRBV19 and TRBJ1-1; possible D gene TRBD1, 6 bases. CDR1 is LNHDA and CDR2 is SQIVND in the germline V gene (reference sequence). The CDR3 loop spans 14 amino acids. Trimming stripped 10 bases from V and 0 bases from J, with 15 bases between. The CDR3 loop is CATRRQGMNTEAFF. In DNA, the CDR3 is TGTGCCACTAGGAGGCAGGGGATGAACACTGAAGCTTTCTTT.

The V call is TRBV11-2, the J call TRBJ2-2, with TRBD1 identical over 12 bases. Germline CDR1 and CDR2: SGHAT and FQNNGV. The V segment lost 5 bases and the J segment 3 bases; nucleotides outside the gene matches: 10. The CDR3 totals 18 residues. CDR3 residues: CASSAITGTGGHTGELFF. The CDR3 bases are TGTGCCAGCAGCGCCATTACCGGGACAGGGGGCCACACCGGGGAGCTGTTTTTT. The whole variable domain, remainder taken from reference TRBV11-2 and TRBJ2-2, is EAGVAQSPRYKIIEKRQSVAFWCNPISGHATLYWYQQILGQGPKLLIQFQNNGVVDDSQLPKDRFSAERLKGVDSTLKIQPAKLEDSAVYLCASSAITGTGGHTGELFFGEGSRLTVL.

The CDR3 bases are TGTGCCAGCAGCACCCGACAGGGCAATGAGCAGTTCTTC. Amino acid sequence: CASSTRQGNEQFF. V is TRBV7-3 and J is TRBJ2-1; 7 bases line up with TRBD1. Germline CDR1 is SGHTA and CDR2 is FQGTGA. The CDR3 has 13 residues. J lost 6 bases, V lost 5 bases, and 4 bases had no gene match.

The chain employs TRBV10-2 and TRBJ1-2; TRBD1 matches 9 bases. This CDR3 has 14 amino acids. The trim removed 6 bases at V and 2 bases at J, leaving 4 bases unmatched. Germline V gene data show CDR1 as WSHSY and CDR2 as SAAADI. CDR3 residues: CASRDRGANYGYTF. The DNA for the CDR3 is TGCGCCAGCAGGGACAGGGGTGCCAACTATGGCTACACCTTC.

The CDR3 coding sequence is TGTGCCAGCAGCCAAGATCTAGGTTCCTACGAGCAGTACTTC. This codes for CASSQDLGSYEQYF. This chain links TRBV3-1 (or the pseudogene TRBV3-2) with TRBJ2-7, with D unresolved. The CDR3 is 14 residues long. Trimming took off 0 bases at V and 1 base at J, with 7 bases between the two ends. Germline V gene sequence: CDR1 LGHDT, CDR2 YNNKEL (reference sequence).

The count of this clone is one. The CDR3 nucleotides read TGTGCCAGCAGCTTATCCCGGGGGGGGACTGAAGCTTTCTTT. Translating gives CASSLSRGGTEAFF. This chain joins TRBV7-8 and TRBJ1-1; a weak D match, TRBD1 (5 bases). The CDR3 runs to 14 residues. Trimming took 2 bases from V and 5 from J, leaving 12 bases between them. Germline V CDR1 and CDR2: SGHVS, FQNEAQ.

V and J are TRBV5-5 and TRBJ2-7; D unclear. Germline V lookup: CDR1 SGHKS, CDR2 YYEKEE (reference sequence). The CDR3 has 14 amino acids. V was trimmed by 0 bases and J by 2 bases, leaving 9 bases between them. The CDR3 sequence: CASSLGAATYEQYF. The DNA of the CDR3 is TGTGCCAGCAGCTTGGGGGCAGCAACCTACGAGCAGTACTTC.